Listed below are T cell receptor beta chains from one sample, sequenced in a study of blood T cell repertoires in COVID-19. Produced via immunoSEQ multiplex PCR; TCRdb's table is partial and in-frame only. This table has over 60,000 clones, around 80% appearing once. Material: peripheral blood. The receptors were gathered from a human donor in a cohort sampled during active COVID-19. Each CDR3 is given with its conserved first and last residue. The D gene is left open where the match is weak. Clone sizes are given selectively: once, few, many, or a class where the clone is expanded.

TGTGCCAGCAGCTTAGCGCACAGTAAGGTTTCAACTAATGAAAAACTGTTTTTT | CASSLAHSKVSTNEKLFF | . | TRBV7-2 | . | 18 | TRBJ1-4
TGTGCCAGCAGCCAACATTCCGGGAGTAACTATGGCTACACCTTC | CASSQHSGSNYGYTF | . | TRBV14 | . | 15 | TRBJ1-2
TGCGCCAGCACCTCAGGGGGCTCCTACGAGCAGTACTTC | CASTSGGSYEQYF | . | TRBV5-1 | TRBD1 | 13 | TRBJ2-7
TGTGCCGCAGGCCAGGGGCAGTTCTTC | CAAGQGQFF | . | TRBV30 | . | 9 | TRBJ2-1
TGTGCCAGCAGTTCCGGGGAAGGGTGGACTGAAGCTTTCTTT | CASSSGEGWTEAFF | . | TRBV28 | . | 14 | TRBJ1-1
TGCGCCAGCAAACAGGATGAATCTAACTATGGCTACACCTTC | CASKQDESNYGYTF | . | TRBV5-1 | . | 14 | TRBJ1-2
TGTGCCAGCAGCTTAGCGTATCGGGGGAGGCCCTACAATGAGCAGTTCTTC | CASSLAYRGRPYNEQFF | . | TRBV7-8 | . | 17 | TRBJ2-1
TGTGCCAGCAGCCCCCGACAGGGCCCTGGAAACACCATATATTTT | CASSPRQGPGNTIYF | . | TRBV7-8 | TRBD1 | 15 | TRBJ1-3
TGTGCCACCAGTGATTCTACAGTTACTTTTGGCTACACCTTC | CATSDSTVTFGYTF | . | TRBV24-1 | . | 14 | TRBJ1-2
TGTGCCAGCAGCCAAGGGGGGACAGGGTCCTACGAGCAGTACTTC | CASSQGGTGSYEQYF | . | TRBV9 | TRBD1 | 15 | TRBJ2-7
TGCGCCAGCAGCTCCGGGACAGGGAGGTTTGGAAACACCATATATTTT | CASSSGTGRFGNTIYF | . | TRBV5-1 | TRBD1 | 16 | TRBJ1-3
TGTGCCAGCAGCCCGGGACAGGGGGGGAGTCAGCCCCAGCATTTT | CASSPGQGGSQPQHF | . | TRBV7-2 | TRBD1 | 15 | TRBJ1-5
TGTGCCAGCAGCCCTTTCGCAGATACGCAGTATTTT | CASSPFADTQYF | few | TRBV28 | . | 12 | TRBJ2-3
TGCAGCGTTGAATATCTAGCACTGGGCTTAGAAGAGACCCAGTACTTC | CSVEYLALGLEETQYF | . | TRBV29-1 | . | 16 | TRBJ2-5
TGCGCCAGCAGCCTGGCTTCTGGGGCGGGGGCCTTTATCTACTTC | CASSLASGAGAFIYF | few | TRBV5-1 | . | 15 | TRBJ2-7
TGTGCCAGCAGCTCAGACCAAGCGGGAGAGGGGGATACGCAGTATTTT | CASSSDQAGEGDTQYF | . | TRBV7-9 | TRBD2 | 16 | TRBJ2-3
TGTGCCAGCAGCTTGTTGACAGGGAGAGAGACCCAGTACTTC | CASSLLTGRETQYF | few | TRBV5-8 | TRBD1 | 14 | TRBJ2-5
TGTGCCAGCAGCTTAGTTCCCTCCCCAGAGACCCAGTACTTC | CASSLVPSPETQYF | . | TRBV7-2 | . | 14 | TRBJ2-5
TGTGCCAGCAGTTTCCCGGGACAGGGAGGCTATGGCTACACCTTC | CASSFPGQGGYGYTF | . | TRBV6-6 | TRBD1 | 15 | TRBJ1-2
TGTGCCAGCAGTGTCGAACGGACCGGGGAGCTGTTTTTT | CASSVERTGELFF | . | TRBV2 | . | 13 | TRBJ2-2
TGTGCCAGCAGCGCTGGGGGACTATCCCTAGGGACCCAGTACTTC | CASSAGGLSLGTQYF | . | TRBV5-4 | TRBD2 | 15 | TRBJ2-5
TGTGCCAGCAGCTTAGGGACAGGGTTGAATTCACCCCTCCACTTT | CASSLGTGLNSPLHF | . | TRBV7-9 | TRBD1 | 15 | TRBJ1-6
TGCGCCAGCAGCTTGGCCGAAACAGGGGTTGGCACTGAAGCTTTCTTT | CASSLAETGVGTEAFF | . | TRBV5-1 | TRBD1 | 16 | TRBJ1-1
TGTGCCAGCAGCTCACTAGCGGTCTCCTACGAGCAGTACTTC | CASSSLAVSYEQYF | . | TRBV11-2 | TRBD2 | 14 | TRBJ2-7
TGTGCCAGCAGCGTGGGGACAGTAGAGTACGAGCAGTACTTC | CASSVGTVEYEQYF | . | TRBV9 | TRBD1 | 14 | TRBJ2-7
TGTGCCAGCAGCCAAAGTGGGAGGGGTGAAAAACTGTTTTTT | CASSQSGRGEKLFF | . | TRBV3-1/TRBV3-2 | . | 14 | TRBJ1-4
TGTGCCAGCAGCTTAGGCTCCTCCTCCTACAATGAGCAGTTCTTC | CASSLGSSSYNEQFF | . | TRBV13 | . | 15 | TRBJ2-1
TGTGCCAGCAGCTTCGTAGGCGGGAGCTACAATGAGCAGTTCTTC | CASSFVGGSYNEQFF | . | TRBV7-3 | TRBD2 | 15 | TRBJ2-1
TGTGCCAGCAGCCTAGCCAGTCCCTCTGGGGCCAACGTCCTGACTTTC | CASSLASPSGANVLTF | . | TRBV5-4 | . | 16 | TRBJ2-6
TGTGCCAGCAGGCAGGGCGTTCGGTCACCCCTCCACTTT | CASRQGVRSPLHF | medium-sized | TRBV28 | . | 13 | TRBJ1-6
TGTGCCAGCAGCCCAACCGGGACAGGGGCGGGAAACACCATATATTTT | CASSPTGTGAGNTIYF | . | TRBV7-2 | TRBD1 | 16 | TRBJ1-3
TGTGCCAGCAGCTACCTAGCGGGAGCGGAGTACGAGCAGTACTTC | CASSYLAGAEYEQYF | . | TRBV7-8 | TRBD2 | 15 | TRBJ2-7
TGTGCCAGCAGGGCCGTCCAAGAGACCCAGTACTTC | CASRAVQETQYF | . | TRBV12-3/TRBV12-4 | . | 12 | TRBJ2-5
TGTGCCAGCAGCCTCGGGACTAGCACAGATACGCAGTATTTT | CASSLGTSTDTQYF | . | TRBV7-3 | . | 14 | TRBJ2-3
TGTGCCATCAGTGAGGACAGGCCCCCTGGCAATCAGCCCCAGCATTTT | CAISEDRPPGNQPQHF | . | TRBV10-3 | . | 16 | TRBJ1-5
TGTGCTAGCAGCTTGGTAGCGGGAGGGCCGACAGAGACCCAGTACTTC | CASSLVAGGPTETQYF | . | TRBV7-7 | TRBD2 | 16 | TRBJ2-5
TGTGCCAGCAGACAGATGAATAGCAATCAGCCCCAGCATTTT | CASRQMNSNQPQHF | few | TRBV6-5 | . | 14 | TRBJ1-5
TGTGCCAGCAGTTACCCCCAGGGCGTGGGGTTCTCCTACGAGCAGTACTTC | CASSYPQGVGFSYEQYF | . | TRBV6-2/TRBV6-3 | . | 17 | TRBJ2-7
TGTGCCAGCAGCCAAGTGCGGACAGTGAGTTCCGGGGAGCTGTTTTTT | CASSQVRTVSSGELFF | once | TRBV14 | . | 16 | TRBJ2-2
TGTGCCAGCAGTTACGGACAGCAGGGGCTTGAAGCTTTCTTT | CASSYGQQGLEAFF | . | TRBV6-2/TRBV6-3 | . | 14 | TRBJ1-1
TGCGCCAGCAGTCGAACAGGAAGGCGGTCCACCTACGAGCAGTACTTC | CASSRTGRRSTYEQYF | once | TRBV23-1 | . | 16 | TRBJ2-7
TGTGCCAGCAGTTACAGGGGGGGCGAGCAGTACTTC | CASSYRGGEQYF | . | TRBV6-5 | . | 12 | TRBJ2-7
TGTGCCAGCAGCTTAGGACGGACAGGGGGTAATCAGCCCCAGCATTTT | CASSLGRTGGNQPQHF | . | TRBV7-8 | TRBD1 | 16 | TRBJ1-5
TGTGCCAGTAGTATAGGAAACAGCCAAGGCGCTGAAGCTTTCTTT | CASSIGNSQGAEAFF | . | TRBV19 | . | 15 | TRBJ1-1
TGCGCCAGCAGCCCCGTCTCCGGGTCTTACGAGCAGTACTTC | CASSPVSGSYEQYF | once | TRBV4-3 | . | 14 | TRBJ2-7
TGTGCCATAGAAACAGGGTCTGGGGCCAACGTCCTGACTTTC | CAIETGSGANVLTF | . | TRBV28 | . | 14 | TRBJ2-6
TGTGCCAGCAGCCAAGCCGACAGGGGGCTGGATCAGCCCCAGCATTTT | CASSQADRGLDQPQHF | few | TRBV4-2 | TRBD1 | 16 | TRBJ1-5
TGTGCCAGCAGTCTCGGACAGGTAGTGCCGGAGTGGTTC | CASSLGQVVPEWF | . | TRBV28 | TRBD1 | 13 | TRBJ2-7
TGTGCCAGCAGCACCTCGACACAGATGAACACTGAAGCTTTCTTT | CASSTSTQMNTEAFF | . | TRBV7-8 | . | 15 | TRBJ1-1
TGCGCCAGCAGCCAAGATGGGTCGAGGAGCAATCAGCCCCAGCATTTT | CASSQDGSRSNQPQHF | . | TRBV4-1 | . | 16 | TRBJ1-5